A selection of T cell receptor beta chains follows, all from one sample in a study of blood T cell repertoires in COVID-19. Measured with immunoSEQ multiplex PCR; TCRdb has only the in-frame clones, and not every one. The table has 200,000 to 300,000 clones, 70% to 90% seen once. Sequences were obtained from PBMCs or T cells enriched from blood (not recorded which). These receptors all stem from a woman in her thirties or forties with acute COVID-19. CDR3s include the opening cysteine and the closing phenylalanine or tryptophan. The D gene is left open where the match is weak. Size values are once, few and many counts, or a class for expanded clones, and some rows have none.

TGTGCCACCGCTGCACAGGGGTCCAATCAGCCCCAGCATTTT	CATAAQGSNQPQHF	TRBJ1-5	TRBD1	TRBV24-1	.
TGTGCCAGCAGTTTAGTTTCAGGGAACTACGAGCAGTACTTC	CASSLVSGNYEQYF	TRBJ2-7	.	TRBV27	.
TGCGCCAGCAGCCAAGATGGTCCAGGGGGCAACTATGGCTACACCTTC	CASSQDGPGGNYGYTF	TRBJ1-2	TRBD1	TRBV4-3	.
TGTGCCTGGAGTGTAGGGAGCTATGGGAGGGATGAAAAACTGTTTTTT	CAWSVGSYGRDEKLFF	TRBJ1-4	.	TRBV30	.
TGTGCCAGCAGCGAGACTAGCGGGGGGGCCTGGACCGGGGAGCTGTTTTTT	CASSETSGGAWTGELFF	TRBJ2-2	TRBD2	TRBV2	.
TGTGCCAGCAGCTTGGGGCCCCCCCAGGGATATAGCAATCAGCCCCAGCATTTT	CASSLGPPQGYSNQPQHF	TRBJ1-5	.	TRBV5-7	.
TGTGCCAGCAGTTTGTCGGCGGGAGGGCTAATCAAGTACTTC	CASSLSAGGLIKYF	TRBJ2-4	TRBD2	TRBV28	.
TGTGCCAGCAGCAAACGTTCACGAGACAGGGCGCTCTATGGCTACACCTTC	CASSKRSRDRALYGYTF	TRBJ1-2	.	TRBV21-1	.
TGTGCCAGCAGTAAAACGGGACTAGCGGGGCAAGAGACCCAGTACTTC	CASSKTGLAGQETQYF	TRBJ2-5	TRBD2	TRBV6-2/TRBV6-3	.
TGTGCCAGCGATGAGGACTCCCTAGGGAGAACTGAAGCTTTCTTT	CASDEDSLGRTEAFF	TRBJ1-1	.	TRBV11-2	few
TGTGCCAGCAGCGGACAGGGGGGCACAGATACGCAGTATTTT	CASSGQGGTDTQYF	TRBJ2-3	TRBD1	TRBV3-1/TRBV3-2	.
TGTGCCAGCAGCCCTAGGGGGAGAGAAGGCTACACCTTC	CASSPRGREGYTF	TRBJ1-2	.	TRBV7-8	.
TGTGCCAGCAGCTGGGGACTAGCGGGGGGGTACCAAGAGACCCAGTACTTC	CASSWGLAGGYQETQYF	TRBJ2-5	TRBD2	TRBV11-2	.
TGTGCCGGCCAGGTGGACAGGGGGTCTCTAGAGCAGTACTTC	CAGQVDRGSLEQYF	TRBJ2-7	TRBD1	TRBV2	.
TGTGCCAGCAGCCAAGTTGGACAGGGTTCTCGCGGCTACACCTTC	CASSQVGQGSRGYTF	TRBJ1-2	TRBD1	TRBV4-2	few
TGCGCCAGCAGCCAGGGCGACAGGGGCCGGGGAAACACCATATATTTT	CASSQGDRGRGNTIYF	TRBJ1-3	TRBD1	TRBV4-1	.
TGCGCCAGCAGCTTGGCGTCGACAGGGGATGACTATGGCTACACCTTC	CASSLASTGDDYGYTF	TRBJ1-2	TRBD1	TRBV5-1	.
TGTGCCAGCAGCCGCCGGGGACAGGGAGAATACCTGTTTTTT	CASSRRGQGEYLFF	TRBJ1-4	TRBD1	TRBV3-1/TRBV3-2	.
TGTGCCAGTAGTACTTTATCCGGGACAGGGGGCAAAAAACTGTTTTTT	CASSTLSGTGGKKLFF	TRBJ1-4	TRBD1	TRBV19	once
TGTGCCAGTAGTAGTCAGGGATCGAGAGGAAACACCATATATTTT	CASSSQGSRGNTIYF	TRBJ1-3	.	TRBV19	once
TGCGCCAGCAGCCTGAGAGGGGGCACTGAAGCTTTCTTT	CASSLRGGTEAFF	TRBJ1-1	.	TRBV4-3	.
TGTGCCAGCAGCTCAACGGGGGGGCTAGGAGCTTTCTTT	CASSSTGGLGAFF	TRBJ1-1	.	TRBV5-5	.
TGTGCCAGCAGCCCCTCCGGGACAGGGGATTCACCCCTCCACTTT	CASSPSGTGDSPLHF	TRBJ1-6	TRBD1	TRBV5-5	.
TGCGCCAGCAGCCAACGCCTACTAGGATCTATAACTAACAATGAGCAGTTCTTC	CASSQRLLGSITNNEQFF	TRBJ2-1	.	TRBV4-3	.
TGTGCCACCAGGACACCGGGACAGGAAGATGGCTACACCTTC	CATRTPGQEDGYTF	TRBJ1-2	TRBD1	TRBV27	once
TGTGCCAGCAGGACTAGCGGCTACAATGAGCAGTTCTTC	CASRTSGYNEQFF	TRBJ2-1	TRBD2	TRBV7-2	few
TGTGCCAGCAGCTTAGTGCAGGTGGATAATTCACCCCTCCACTTT	CASSLVQVDNSPLHF	TRBJ1-6	.	TRBV7-9	once
TGTGCCACCAGCAGAGGCAGGGCGGGATCTAATGAAAAACTGTTTTTT	CATSRGRAGSNEKLFF	TRBJ1-4	.	TRBV15	.
TGTGCCTGGAGTTCACAGGGGGCGAGTGGCTACACCTTC	CAWSSQGASGYTF	TRBJ1-2	TRBD1	TRBV30	once
TGCGCCAGCAGCCGGGACAGGGGAAACACCATATATTTT	CASSRDRGNTIYF	TRBJ1-3	TRBD1	TRBV5-1	.
TGTGCCAGCAGTGACAGGATCTTGTCGGGTGGCTACACCTTC	CASSDRILSGGYTF	TRBJ1-2	.	TRBV27	.